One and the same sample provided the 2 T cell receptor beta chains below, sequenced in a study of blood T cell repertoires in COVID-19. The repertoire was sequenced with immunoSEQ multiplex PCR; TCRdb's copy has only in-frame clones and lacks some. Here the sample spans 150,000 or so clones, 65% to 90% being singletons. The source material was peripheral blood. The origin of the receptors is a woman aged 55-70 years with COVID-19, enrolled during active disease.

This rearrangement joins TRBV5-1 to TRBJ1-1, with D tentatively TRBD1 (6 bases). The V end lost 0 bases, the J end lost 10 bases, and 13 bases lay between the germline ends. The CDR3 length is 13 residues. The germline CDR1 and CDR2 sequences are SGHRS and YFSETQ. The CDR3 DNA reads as TGCGCCAGCAGCTTGGGACAGGCCGGGCGAGCTTTCTTT. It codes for CASSLGQAGRAFF.

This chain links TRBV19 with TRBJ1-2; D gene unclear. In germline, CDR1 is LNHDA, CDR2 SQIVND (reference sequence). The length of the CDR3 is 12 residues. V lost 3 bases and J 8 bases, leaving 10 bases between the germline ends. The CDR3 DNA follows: TGTGCCAGTAGTATGAGGGCCGGAGGCTACACCTTC. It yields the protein CASSMRAGGYTF.